The source of this TCR beta chain is a study of blood T cell repertoires in COVID-19. In the original processing: Amplification with reference gene primers provided the estimates of nucleated cell counts. Produced via immunoSEQ multiplex PCR; TCRdb's table is partial and in-frame only. That table supplies the V and J calls and clone size; D and trimming were determined from the DNA. The sample has around 140,000 clones, approximately 84% seen once. This clonotype originated in a woman older than 75 with acute or convalescent COVID-19. Sequenced input: peripheral blood.

CDR3 coding DNA: TGTGCCAGCAGCCGACTTAACAATGAGCAGTTCTTC. Its protein is CASSRLNNEQFF. This rearrangement joins TRBV3-1 (or the pseudogene TRBV3-2) to TRBJ2-1; no firm D call. Between the trimmed V and J ends, which lost 4 bases and 5 bases, there was a span of 6 bases. The CDR3 has 12 residues. The germline V gene has CDR1 LGHDT and CDR2 YNNKEL (reference sequence).